Below, 17 T cell receptor beta chains from the same sample are listed, as sequenced in a study of spatial heterogeneity in lung cancer. The study, taken as a whole, reports: The number of expanded tumor alpha and beta chains correlated with mutation number.

No antigen is known for these receptors. TCRdb reanalysed the 5' RACE reads using MiXCR and keeps one entry per CDR3 protein. The repertoire holds about 13,000 distinct CDR3 sequences, with just over 5% as singletons. Documented time point: sample taken at primary tumor resection. This specimen consisted of lung tumor tissue, obtained at surgery. Receptors originate from a male donor with early-stage non-small cell lung cancer.

This clonotype was counted only a few times. The V gene is TRBV20-1, the J gene TRBJ2-3, with 10 bases that match TRBD2. Germline V CDR1 and CDR2: DFQATT, SNEGSKA (reference sequence). V shed 0 bases, J shed 3 bases, and the junction held 12 bases outside the gene matches. The CDR3 is 18 amino acids. The CDR3 bases are TGCAGTGCTAGAGATGGAGGCCCTAGCGGGGGTCCAACAGATACGCAGTATTTT. Protein sequence: CSARDGGPSGGPTDTQYF.

The gene calls are TRBV20-1 and TRBJ2-6, with D maybe TRBD1 (5 bases). This CDR3 spans 14 amino acids. Germline assignment: CDR1 DFQATT and CDR2 SNEGSKA (reference sequence). The germline V and J ends were trimmed by 6 bases and 2 bases, with 11 bases remaining between them. CDR3 loop: CSATREAGANVLTF. DNA of the CDR3: TGCAGTGCAACCAGGGAAGCTGGGGCCAACGTCCTGACTTTC.

This clonotype showed up just once. For the CDR3, the DNA is TGCAGTGCTAGACAGGGAAAGAACTACGAGCAGTACTTC. Translating it yields CSARQGKNYEQYF. The J gene is TRBJ2-7, the V gene TRBV20-1, with a tentative D call TRBD1 (5 bases). The CDR3 covers 13 residues. Germline CDR1 reads DFQATT; CDR2 reads SNEGSKA (reference sequence). Trimming removed 2 bases from V and 3 bases from J, with 11 bases in between.

This clonotype was counted at least ten times. J is TRBJ1-4 and V is TRBV5-1; no reliable D call. The germline V gene has CDR1 SGHRS and CDR2 YFSETQ. This CDR3 spans 14 amino acids. Trimming took 0 bases from V and 7 from J, leaving 10 bases between them. As DNA, the CDR3 is TGCGCCAGCAGCTTGGTAGGAGGCGGTGAAAAACTGTTTTTT. The encoded protein is CASSLVGGGEKLFF.

The chain recombines TRBV12-3 or TRBV12-4 with TRBJ1-5, with TRBD1 matching 7 bases. The CDR3 is 14 amino acids. V lost 6 bases and J lost 9; bases outside the gene matches: 11. As DNA, the CDR3 is TGTGCCAGCAGCGAACAGGGGTTAATCGCGCCCCAGCATTTT. Its protein product is CASSEQGLIAPQHF.

Ten or more counts support this clonotype. The V call is TRBV4-2, the J call TRBJ1-5; D call uncertain. The CDR3 consists of 17 residues. With 0 bases removed from V and 0 bases from J, the gap between germline ends came to 12 bases. The germline gives CDR1 LGHNA, CDR2 YNFKEQ. As DNA, the CDR3 is TGTGCCAGCAGCCAAGAAGGCCAGGTGTATAGCAATCAGCCCCAGCATTTT. It is translated as CASSQEGQVYSNQPQHF.

By share, this clonotype ranks as medium-sized. The chain has TRBV7-6 and TRBJ2-7, with a tentative D call TRBD2 (6 bases). This CDR3 has 14 residues. Trimming shortened V by 2 bases and J by 5 bases, and 13 bases separated the two germline ends. Germline V gives CDR1 SGHVS, CDR2 FNYEAQ. The CDR3 loop is CASSLRRGMDEQYF. In DNA, the CDR3 is TGTGCCAGCAGCTTACGGCGGGGCATGGACGAGCAGTACTTC.

This clonotype was recorded at least ten times. Compared with germline, one end of the junction differs, possibly owing to a read error. The chain uses TRBV7-7 and TRBJ2-1; D is undetermined. The CDR3 loop spans 13 amino acids. The germline gives CDR1 SSHAT, CDR2 FNYEAQ (reference sequence). Written as DNA, the CDR3 is TGTGCTAGCAGCTCGGTCGTTTTCGGGGAGCAGTTCTTC. It yields the protein CASSSVVFGEQFF.

This clonotype was recorded many times. This chain joins TRBV3-1 and TRBJ1-1, with TRBD1 identical over 7 bases. Looked up from germline, CDR1 is LGHDT and CDR2 is YNNKEL (reference sequence). The CDR3 is made up of 15 amino acids. The junction had 7 bases not matched to a gene; V was cut back by 1 base and J by 5 bases. The CDR3 DNA reads TGTGCCAGCAGCCAAGGCGACAGGGTCGCGACTGAAGCTTTCTTT. As protein: CASSQGDRVATEAFF.

This clonotype came up many times. The chain carries TRBV2 and TRBJ2-2, with D possibly matching TRBD1 (5 bases). Between the trimmed V and J ends, which lost 6 bases and 6 bases, there was a span of 20 bases. Germline V CDR1 and CDR2: SNHLY, FYNNEI. The CDR3 spans 16 residues. CDR3 sequence (DNA): TGTGCCAGCAGCCCCCTGGGAACAGGCGGAGCCGGGGAGCTGTTTTTT. Translation gives CASSPLGTGGAGELFF.

This clonotype was seen at least ten times. The rearrangement joins TRBV20-1 to TRBJ2-3; TRBD2 aligns across 9 bases. Looked up from germline, CDR1 is DFQATT and CDR2 is SNEGSKA (reference sequence). CDR3 length: 15 residues. Trimming removed 5 bases from V and 4 bases from J; junction bases left unmatched: 10. CDR3 sequence (DNA): TGCAGTGCTGGGACCCTAGCGGGGAGCGCAGATACGCAGTATTTT. Translation gives CSAGTLAGSADTQYF.

This clonotype came up a few times. The chain joins TRBV14 to TRBJ2-7, with TRBD1 identical over 7 bases. Germline V gene lookup returns CDR1 SGHDN and CDR2 FVKESK. The CDR3 consists of 15 residues. Unmatched junction bases numbered 6, after V lost 4 bases and J lost 0 bases. CDR3 DNA: TGTGCCAGCAGCCTTCTCGGGACAGCCTCCTACGAGCAGTACTTC. Encoded protein: CASSLLGTASYEQYF.

This clonotype was counted at least ten times. The chain employs TRBV7-9 and TRBJ1-2; D perhaps matches TRBD1 (5 bases). This CDR3 spans 14 amino acids. The V end lost 0 bases, the J end lost 8 bases, and 13 bases lay between the germline ends. CDR1 and CDR2 (germline): SEHNR, FQNEAQ (reference sequence). CDR3 DNA: TGTGCCAGCAGCTTAGCGGCTTCGGGGGTAGGCTACACCTTC. Translation gives CASSLAASGVGYTF.

This clonotype was observed at least ten times. The chain recombines TRBV4-3 with TRBJ2-1; unclear D gene. V lost 4 bases and J lost 6, with 16 bases in between. The CDR3 length is 15 residues. Germline CDR1 reads LGHNA; CDR2 reads YSLEER. For the CDR3, the DNA is TGCGCCAGCAGCCCGACACCTTCACGGTTCAATGAGCAGTTCTTC. The encoded protein is CASSPTPSRFNEQFF.

This clonotype was detected many times. V and J are TRBV10-2 and TRBJ2-1; TRBD1 might be the D (6 bases). Trimming stripped 8 bases from V and 3 bases from J, with 8 bases between. The CDR3 has 12 residues. Germline values: CDR1 WSHSY, CDR2 SAAADI. The CDR3 here is CASEGVYNEQFF. CDR3 sequence (DNA): TGCGCCAGCGAGGGGGTCTACAATGAGCAGTTCTTC.

This clonotype appeared many times. The chain uses TRBV7-9 and TRBJ2-3, with D perhaps TRBD1 (6 bases). The CDR3 is 13 residues long. Trimming left V 10 bases short and J 2 bases short, with 13 bases between. Per germline, CDR1 SEHNR and CDR2 FQNEAQ (reference sequence). Here the CDR3 DNA reads TGTGCCACCTCAGGGGTGAACACAGATACGCAGTATTTT. Amino acids: CATSGVNTDTQYF.

This clonotype was seen many times. The V call is TRBV4-1, the J call TRBJ2-3; 9 positions match TRBD1. Trimming removed 1 base from V and 4 bases from J; junction bases left unmatched: 3. Per germline, CDR1 MGHRA and CDR2 YSYEKL. This CDR3 is 15 amino acids long. CDR3 protein: CASSQGDRDADTQYF. The CDR3 bases are TGCGCCAGCAGCCAAGGGGACAGGGACGCAGATACGCAGTATTTT.